These 2 T cell receptor beta chains were sequenced from one sample in a study of vaccination effects on CD4 cells after COVID-19. The repertoire was sequenced with immunoSEQ multiplex PCR; TCRdb's copy has only in-frame clones and lacks some. The table has tens of thousands of clones, 60% to 85% seen once. Their recognized antigens are unknown. After expansion with viral peptide pools in the ViraFEST assay, antigen-specific CD4+ T cells were sequenced. Subsequent to a culture period of about ten days, CD4+ T cells were isolated. The healthy vaccine recipients, who had no prior SARS-CoV-2 infection, showed negative nucleocapsid antibodies. Specimen: CD4+ T cells from PBMCs cultured with SARS-CoV-2 spike peptides, collected before COVID-19 vaccination. Receptors were obtained from a human donor who received a COVID-19 vaccine.

This clone was seen a handful of times. The gene calls are TRBV4-1 and TRBJ2-5, with 15 bases that match TRBD2. The germline gives CDR1 MGHRA, CDR2 YSYEKL. The CDR3 loop spans 16 amino acids. V dropped 3 bases and J dropped 1; count of bases not matched to a gene: 0. CDR3 DNA: TGCGCCAGCAGCCAGGGACTAGCGGGGGGCCAAGAGACCCAGTACTTC. Translated: CASSQGLAGGQETQYF.

V and J are TRBV12-3 or TRBV12-4 and TRBJ1-1; D gene unclear. V gave up 3 bases and J gave up 1 base, with 6 bases separating them. The CDR3 is 13 residues long. CDR3 DNA: TGTGCCAGCAGTTTTCAGGCGAACACTGAAGCTTTCTTT. Protein: CASSFQANTEAFF.